The 32 T cell receptor beta chains in this list originate from one sample, sequenced in a study of immune evolution from preneoplasia to lung adenocarcinoma. Measured with immunoSEQ multiplex PCR; TCRdb has only the in-frame clones, and not every one. The sample contains some 7,200 clones, approximately 85% of which appear only once. Sequences were obtained from FFPE invasive lung adenocarcinoma tissue. The receptors here all came from a person aged 50 to 70 with lung adenocarcinoma.

The table lists this clone with a count of one. This chain connects TRBV28 to TRBJ1-5; 9 nucleotides line up with TRBD1. J gave up 0 bases and V 7 bases, and 10 bases lay outside the gene matches. The germline CDR1 and CDR2 sequences are MDHEN and SYDVKM. The CDR3 length is 17 residues. The chain's CDR3 is CASTHRTGENSNQPQHF. The CDR3 region has the DNA TGTGCCAGCACTCACAGGACAGGGGAGAATAGCAATCAGCCCCAGCATTTT.

This clone was found once. The CDR3 loop is CASSYSGVTYNSPLHF. The CDR3 nucleotides are TGTGCCAGCAGTTACTCCGGGGTCACCTATAATTCACCCCTCCACTTT. The rearrangement joins TRBV6-5 to TRBJ1-6, with D hard to call. This CDR3 has 16 residues. Germline V gene lookup returns CDR1 MNHEY and CDR2 SVGAGI. Trimming took 0 bases from V and 2 from J, leaving 8 bases between them.

Only one count was recorded for this clone. V and J are TRBV6-1 and TRBJ2-7; 7 nucleotides match TRBD2. V shed 1 base and J 0 bases; nucleotides not matched to a gene: 6. The CDR3 is made up of 16 amino acids. Germline V CDR1 and CDR2: MNHNS, SASEGT. This chain's CDR3 is CASSEEVGGGSYEQYF. CDR3 DNA sequence: TGTGCCAGCAGTGAAGAAGTGGGGGGGGGCTCCTACGAGCAGTACTTC.

The rearrangement joins TRBV18 to TRBJ2-6; D is undetermined. This CDR3 is 17 amino acids long. In germline, CDR1 is KGHSH, CDR2 LQKENI. The V and J ends lost 0 bases and 2 bases respectively, with 11 bases between them. The CDR3 region is CASSPPEGQTGANVLTF. For the CDR3, the DNA is TGTGCCAGCTCACCACCGGAAGGGCAGACTGGGGCCAACGTCCTGACTTTC. Looking up the rest from reference TRBV18 and TRBJ2-6 gives the full variable domain: NAGVMQNPRHLVRRRGQEARLRCSPMKGHSHVYWYRQLPEEGLKFMVYLQKENIIDESGMPKERFSAEFPKEGPSILRIQQVVRGDSAAYFCASSPPEGQTGANVLTFGAGSRLTVL.

This clone turned up a few times. The rearrangement links TRBV30 to TRBJ1-3; weak D call: TRBD1 (5 bases). This CDR3 region has 14 residues. Germline V lookup: CDR1 GTSNPN, CDR2 SVGIG (reference sequence). V lost 1 base, J lost 4 bases, and 11 bases lay in between. As DNA, the CDR3 is TGTGCCTGGAGTGCCGGGGGAGTCGGAAACACCATATATTTT. Translated, it gives CAWSAGGVGNTIYF.

The chain is built from TRBV6-5 and TRBJ2-5; TRBD1 or TRBD2 may be the D gene (5 bases each). The length of the CDR3 is 14 residues. Germline loops: CDR1 MNHEY, CDR2 SVGAGI. Trimming pared 2 bases from V and 2 bases from J, leaving 9 bases between. CDR3 protein: CASSYEGRQETQYF. The CDR3 DNA is TGTGCCAGCAGTTACGAGGGGCGGCAAGAGACCCAGTACTTC.

V gene TRBV18 combines with J gene TRBJ2-3, with a tentative D call TRBD2 (6 bases). V lost 1 base and J 0 bases, leaving 8 bases between the germline ends. The CDR3 is made up of 15 amino acids. In germline, CDR1 is KGHSH, CDR2 LQKENI. The chain's CDR3 is CASSPLAASTDTQYF. The CDR3 DNA reads as TGTGCCAGCTCACCACTAGCGGCTAGCACAGATACGCAGTATTTT.

The chain recombines TRBV30 with TRBJ2-1, with TRBD2 identical over 13 bases. Germline assignment: CDR1 GTSNPN and CDR2 SVGIG (reference sequence). The junction had 9 bases not matched to a gene; V was cut back by 2 bases and J by 8 bases. The CDR3 is 16 residues long. The CDR3 nucleotides are TGTGCCTGGAGTCCCTCCGGACTAGCGGGAGCAGATGAGCAGTTCTTC. Its translation is CAWSPSGLAGADEQFF.

The CDR3 DNA reads TGCGCCAGCAGCCCGGGGTCGGGGAGGAATGAAAAACTGTTTTTT. Translated, it gives CASSPGSGRNEKLFF. The chain has TRBV4-1 and TRBJ1-4; the D is unclear. The CDR3 length is 15 residues. V was clipped by 4 bases and J by 5 bases, with 14 bases between them. Germline V CDR1 and CDR2: MGHRA, YSYEKL.

The chain recombines TRBV6-1 with TRBJ2-2; D possibly corresponds to TRBD2 (5 bases). Trimming cost V 4 bases and J 3 bases, with 9 bases left between them. This CDR3 comprises 14 residues. Germline assignment: CDR1 MNHNS and CDR2 SASEGT. The CDR3 region is CASSGTADTGELFF. The CDR3, as DNA: TGTGCCAGCAGTGGGACTGCCGACACCGGGGAGCTGTTTTTT.

The CDR3 DNA is TGTGCCAGCAGTTCTCAACAGGGGTTCGAGGCCCAGTACTTC. Protein sequence: CASSSQQGFEAQYF. The genes are TRBV28 and TRBJ2-5; 7 bases are a match to TRBD1. The J segment lost 9 bases and the V segment lost 4 bases, leaving 11 bases of the junction unmatched. The CDR3 has 14 amino acids. Germline V lookup: CDR1 MDHEN, CDR2 SYDVKM.

J is TRBJ2-1 and V is TRBV20-1; D uncertain. CDR3 length: 11 residues. Per germline, CDR1 DFQATT and CDR2 SNEGSKA (reference sequence). V was clipped by 6 bases and J by 7 bases, with 10 bases between them. As DNA, the CDR3 is TGCAGTGCAAATTTCAGGAATGAGCAGTTCTTC. It specifies CSANFRNEQFF.

V is TRBV6-5 and J is TRBJ2-6; 8 bases align to TRBD1. CDR1 and CDR2 (germline): MNHEY, SVGAGI. With 4 bases clipped from V and 1 base from J, the junction kept 3 bases outside the gene matches. The CDR3 length is 16 residues. Here the CDR3 reads CASSSGTGSGANVLTF. CDR3 DNA sequence: TGTGCCAGCAGTTCCGGGACAGGTTCTGGGGCCAACGTCCTGACTTTC.

This chain joins TRBV2 and TRBJ2-5; D perhaps matches TRBD1 (5 bases). Germline V CDR1 and CDR2: SNHLY, FYNNEI. CDR3 length: 14 amino acids. V was clipped by 2 bases and J by 1 base, with 8 bases between them. CDR3 protein: CASSESRGQETQYF. The CDR3 DNA reads TGTGCCAGCAGTGAAAGTAGGGGCCAAGAGACCCAGTACTTC.

The rearrangement uses TRBV6-6 and TRBJ2-7, with TRBD1 matching over 10 bases. CDR3 length equals 14 residues. CDR1 is MNHNY, CDR2 SVGAGI, per germline (reference sequence). The V gene end was trimmed by 6 bases and the J gene end by 6 bases; junction bases not matched to a gene: 8. CDR3 nucleotides: TGTGCCAGCAGCCGGGACAGGGGATATTCCGAGCAGTACTTC. Its protein product is CASSRDRGYSEQYF.

This clone was recorded once. The sample has other DNA sequences that encode this CDR3 too. V gene TRBV19 combines with J gene TRBJ1-5; D is uncertain. The V gene's germline CDR1 is LNHDA and CDR2 SQIVND (reference sequence). CDR3 size: 13 residues. Deletions cut 6 bases from V and 6 bases from J, with 12 bases between. CDR3 bases: TGTGCCAGTAGCAGCTGGGAGGGTCAGCCCCAGCATTTT. Its translation is CASSSWEGQPQHF.

The chain uses TRBV18 and TRBJ2-5; D is unresolved. Germline loops: CDR1 KGHSH, CDR2 LQKENI. This CDR3 is 13 amino acids long. The ends were cut back, 3 bases at V and 1 base at J, with 6 bases in the middle. The CDR3 nucleotides are TGTGCCAGCTCACCTCAGGCCCAAGAGACCCAGTACTTC. It encodes CASSPQAQETQYF.

As regards this clone: The junction departs from germline at one end; a sequencing error may be responsible. This specimen includes other DNA sequences encoding the same CDR3. J is TRBJ2-3 and V is TRBV11-2, with 8 bases lining up with TRBD1. The V gene's germline CDR1 is SGHAT and CDR2 FQNNGV. This CDR3 comprises 17 residues. For the CDR3, the DNA is TGCGCCAGCAGCCCCGGACAGGGCTGGTGGTACACAGATACGCAGTATTTT. Amino acid sequence: CASSPGQGWWYTDTQYF.

This sequence joins TRBV6-1 and TRBJ2-5; 9 positions match TRBD2. V gave up 4 bases and J gave up 3 bases; unmatched junction bases: 9. The germline V gene encodes CDR1 MNHNS and CDR2 SASEGT. The CDR3 is 16 amino acids. The CDR3 DNA sequence: TGTGCCAGCAGTGGAGTTCTAGCGGGGCTTAAAGAGACCCAGTACTTC. Translated, it gives CASSGVLAGLKETQYF.

The V and J genes are TRBV29-1 and TRBJ2-7; 8 nucleotides agree with TRBD1. This CDR3 has 14 residues. The germline V gene has CDR1 SQVTM and CDR2 ANQGSEA. The J segment lost 3 bases and the V segment lost 4 bases, leaving 8 bases of the junction unmatched. The CDR3 DNA reads TGCAGCGTTGCGGCGACAGGGGACTTCTACGAGCAGTACTTC. The encoded protein is CSVAATGDFYEQYF.

The table lists this clone with a few counts. Written as DNA, the CDR3 is TGTGCCAGCAGCCCCCAAAGAGGGGGAACCTACGAGCAGTACTTC. Protein: CASSPQRGGTYEQYF. The rearrangement joins TRBV7-9 to TRBJ2-7, with D perhaps matching TRBD1 (6 bases). Germline-derived CDR1 and CDR2 are SEHNR and FQNEAQ (reference sequence). V dropped 5 bases and J dropped 2 bases, with 16 bases sitting between them. The CDR3 extends over 15 amino acids.

The V and J genes are TRBV9 and TRBJ2-2; TRBD2 matches at 8 bases. Trimming took 3 bases from V and 2 from J; bases not matched to a gene: 3. The CDR3 loop spans 15 amino acids. Germline-derived CDR1 and CDR2 are SGDLS and YYNGEE. CDR3 residues: CASSDRTSNTGELFF. CDR3 nucleotide sequence: TGTGCCAGCAGCGATCGGACTAGCAACACCGGGGAGCTGTTTTTT.

This rearrangement joins TRBV28 to TRBJ1-5; D is uncertain. Per the germline V gene, CDR1 is MDHEN and CDR2 is SYDVKM. The CDR3 is 15 amino acids. With 3 bases removed from V and 0 bases from J, the gap between germline ends came to 9 bases. In DNA, the CDR3 is TGTGCCAGCAGTTTGGCAGGTAATAGCAATCAGCCCCAGCATTTT. This codes for CASSLAGNSNQPQHF.

The chain links TRBV19 to TRBJ1-5; D unresolved. The CDR3 covers 17 residues. Germline-derived CDR1 and CDR2 are LNHDA and SQIVND (reference sequence). V was shortened by 5 bases and J by 3 bases, with 20 bases between the two germline ends. For the CDR3, the DNA is TGTGCCAGTAGTGGTGATGTGGGCTCGGGGTACAATCAGCCCCAGCATTTT. Encoded protein: CASSGDVGSGYNQPQHF.

This clone has just a few counts. This chain joins TRBV30 and TRBJ2-5, with D hard to call. The CDR3 has 13 residues. Germline V gene sequence: CDR1 GTSNPN, CDR2 SVGIG (reference sequence). The V and J ends lost 8 bases and 2 bases respectively, with 15 bases between them. CDR3 in DNA: TGTGCCACGTCGCCAGACGATCAAGAGACCCAGTACTTC. Encoded protein: CATSPDDQETQYF.

This clone has just a few counts. The rearrangement uses TRBV5-1 and TRBJ2-3, with TRBD2 identical over 11 bases. The ends lost 2 bases at V and 5 bases at J; junction bases unmatched: 4. In germline, CDR1 is SGHRS, CDR2 YFSETQ. The CDR3 covers 15 residues. CDR3 sequence: CASSLLAGDGDTQYF. CDR3 nucleotide sequence: TGCGCCAGCAGCTTACTAGCGGGAGACGGAGATACGCAGTATTTT.

The chain has TRBV28 and TRBJ1-5; unclear D gene. The CDR3 is 14 amino acids. Trimming took off 5 bases at V and 0 bases at J, with 8 bases between the two ends. CDR1 and CDR2 (germline): MDHEN, SYDVKM. Written as DNA, the CDR3 is TGTGCCAGCAGTATGGGAGGTAGCAATCAGCCCCAGCATTTT. It encodes CASSMGGSNQPQHF.

J is TRBJ2-7 and V is TRBV6-1, with 12 positions matching TRBD2. Germline values: CDR1 MNHNS, CDR2 SASEGT. The length of the CDR3 is 15 residues. J lost 5 bases, V lost 1 base, and 3 bases had no gene match. The CDR3 nucleotides read TGTGCCAGCAGTGAAGGACTAGCGGGAGCTAACGAGCAGTACTTC. This codes for CASSEGLAGANEQYF.

The rearrangement joins TRBV28 to TRBJ1-2; tentative D call: TRBD1 (5 bases). Looked up from germline, CDR1 is MDHEN and CDR2 is SYDVKM. This CDR3 has 11 amino acids. DNA for the CDR3: TGTGCTACGGGACGCTCAGGCGGCTACACCTTC. Translating gives CATGRSGGYTF.

This clone was observed a few times. V is TRBV7-9 and J is TRBJ2-3, with 9 bases matching TRBD1. V dropped 5 bases and J dropped 3; count of bases not matched to a gene: 3. The CDR3 sequence is 14 residues long. The germline V gene encodes CDR1 SEHNR and CDR2 FQNEAQ (reference sequence). CDR3 loop: CASSLDRGTDTQYF. For the CDR3, the DNA is TGTGCCAGCAGCCTGGACAGGGGAACAGATACGCAGTATTTT.

The chain carries TRBV5-1 and TRBJ2-7; 12 bases map to TRBD2. This CDR3 spans 15 amino acids. Germline trimming cut 8 bases from V and 6 bases from J; bases unmatched to any gene: 12. Germline V gene lookup returns CDR1 SGHRS and CDR2 YFSETQ. As DNA, the CDR3 is TGCGCCAGTGCCTTGCCACTAGCGGGAGGCAGCGAGCAGTACTTC. Translating it yields CASALPLAGGSEQYF. Full variable domain (outside the CDR3, taken from reference TRBV5-1 and TRBJ2-7): KAGVTQTPRYLIKTRGQQVTLSCSPISGHRSVSWYQQTPGQGLQFLFEYFSETQRNKGNFPGRFSGRQFSNSRSEMNVSTLELGDSALYLCASALPLAGGSEQYFGPGTRLTVT.

This clone showed up just once. This rearrangement joins TRBV9 to TRBJ1-6; a possible D gene is TRBD1 (6 bases). The germline gives CDR1 SGDLS, CDR2 YYNGEE. The CDR3 is made up of 14 amino acids. V was shortened by 4 bases and J by 10 bases, with 15 bases between the two germline ends. The DNA for the CDR3 is TGTGCCAGCAGCTTTAGGGGGGAACGCTCACCCCTCCACTTT. Its protein is CASSFRGERSPLHF.